The 16 T cell receptor beta chains listed next were all sequenced from one sample in a study of blood T cell repertoires in COVID-19. Sequencing used immunoSEQ multiplex PCR; TCRdb keeps in-frame clones, though not all of them. The sample shows about 49,000 clones, around 86% of them seen only once. Sequencing was done on a sample of peripheral blood. These receptors originate from a man in his forties or fifties with active COVID-19.

V gene TRBV19 combines with J gene TRBJ1-3; D ambiguous. Germline loops: CDR1 LNHDA, CDR2 SQIVND (reference sequence). The CDR3 is made up of 11 amino acids. Trimming pared 4 bases from V and 9 bases from J, leaving 7 bases between. The CDR3 DNA follows: TGTGCCAGTAGTAATCGGTTCACCATATATTTT. As protein: CASSNRFTIYF.

The gene calls are TRBV29-1 and TRBJ2-7, with TRBD2 identical over 7 bases. There are 13 residues in the CDR3. CDR1 is SQVTM and CDR2 is ANQGSEA in the germline V gene. Losses at the gene ends were 3 bases for V and 5 bases for J; bases not matched to a gene: 7. Here the CDR3 DNA reads TGCAGCGTTGAGGGGCGGGAGTTAAACGAGCAGTACTTC. Protein sequence: CSVEGRELNEQYF.

The CDR3 spells CASSIEAGLPPVSYEQYF. In DNA form, the CDR3 reads TGTGCCAGTAGTATAGAAGCGGGACTGCCTCCCGTCTCCTACGAGCAGTACTTC. This rearrangement joins TRBV19 to TRBJ2-7, with 7 bases identical to TRBD2. The CDR3 has 18 residues. Germline assignment: CDR1 LNHDA and CDR2 SQIVND (reference sequence). The V segment lost 0 bases and the J segment 0 bases; nucleotides outside the gene matches: 11.

The J gene is TRBJ1-2, the V gene TRBV7-9, with 8 bases identical to TRBD1. Germline V gene lookup returns CDR1 SEHNR and CDR2 FQNEAQ (reference sequence). Trimming took 3 bases from V and 6 from J; bases not matched to a gene: 9. The CDR3 is made up of 15 amino acids. This CDR3 is CASSFAGRGQDGYTF. The CDR3 DNA sequence: TGTGCCAGCAGCTTCGCCGGCAGGGGGCAGGATGGCTACACCTTC.

The rearrangement uses TRBV19 and TRBJ2-4, with 13 nucleotides matching TRBD2. The germline gives CDR1 LNHDA, CDR2 SQIVND (reference sequence). The V segment lost 2 bases and the J segment 6 bases; nucleotides outside the gene matches: 4. The length of the CDR3 is 16 residues. The CDR3 is CASSITSGRELNIQYF. CDR3 nucleotides: TGTGCCAGTAGTATAACTAGCGGGAGGGAACTAAACATTCAGTACTTC. The full variable domain, its missing parts supplied by reference TRBV19 and TRBJ2-4, is DGGITQSPKYLFRKEGQNVTLSCEQNLNHDAMYWYRQDPGQGLRLIYYSQIVNDFQKGDIAEGYSVSREKKESFPLTVTSAQKNPTAFYLCASSITSGRELNIQYFGAGTRLSVL.

V usage is TRBV28 and J usage is TRBJ2-1; 7 bases line up with TRBD2. The CDR3 loop spans 13 amino acids. After removal of 4 bases from V and 6 bases from J, the junction contained 3 bases not matched to a gene. The germline V gene has CDR1 MDHEN and CDR2 SYDVKM. CDR3 residues: CASSWGLFNEQFF. The CDR3 DNA is TGTGCCAGCAGTTGGGGACTATTCAATGAGCAGTTCTTC.

The chain joins TRBV18 to TRBJ2-1, with a tentative D call TRBD1 (6 bases). CDR1 and CDR2 (germline): KGHSH, LQKENI. CDR3 length equals 20 residues. The V and J ends lost 0 bases and 0 bases respectively, with 21 bases between them. CDR3 DNA sequence: TGTGCCAGCTCACCACCGCCAGGGGTGTCCCCAGCGACCTCCTACAATGAGCAGTTCTTC. Amino acids: CASSPPPGVSPATSYNEQFF.

The chain couples TRBV19 to TRBJ2-2, with a tentative D call TRBD2 (7 bases). This CDR3 is built from 15 residues. Germline V gene sequence: CDR1 LNHDA, CDR2 SQIVND (reference sequence). The germline V and J ends were trimmed by 3 bases and 5 bases, with 13 bases remaining between them. This chain's CDR3 is CASSMTGGQTGELFF. The CDR3 region has the DNA TGTGCCAGTAGTATGACCGGGGGGCAAACCGGGGAGCTGTTTTTT.

This chain connects TRBV5-1 to TRBJ2-5, with 9 bases that match TRBD1. With V trimmed by 1 base and J by 3 bases, 7 bases remained unmatched. This CDR3 is 16 amino acids long. Per the germline V gene, CDR1 is SGHRS and CDR2 is YFSETQ. CDR3 amino acids: CASSLMLDRGKETQYF. CDR3 DNA sequence: TGCGCCAGCAGCTTGATGTTAGACAGGGGGAAAGAGACCCAGTACTTC.

The chain recombines TRBV9 with TRBJ2-2, with D unresolved. This CDR3 contains 15 residues. V lost 4 bases to trimming and J lost 5 bases, with 15 bases between them. From germline, CDR1 is SGDLS and CDR2 YYNGEE. CDR3 sequence: CASSLDSRLTGELFF. DNA of the CDR3: TGTGCCAGCAGCCTCGACTCCCGGTTGACCGGGGAGCTGTTTTTT.

The chain has TRBV4-1 and TRBJ1-4, with D tentatively TRBD1 (5 bases). CDR1 and CDR2 (germline): MGHRA, YSYEKL. This CDR3 comprises 12 residues. Trimming removed 3 bases from V and 8 bases from J, with 7 bases in between. The CDR3 here is CASSHGGEKLFF. The DNA for the CDR3 is TGCGCCAGCAGCCATGGGGGGGAAAAACTGTTTTTT.

The V call is TRBV5-4, the J call TRBJ2-7, with D possibly matching TRBD2 (5 bases). CDR1 is SGHNT, CDR2 YYREEE, per germline (reference sequence). V was shortened by 0 bases and J by 4 bases, with 14 bases between the two germline ends. The CDR3 extends over 15 amino acids. CDR3 residues: CASSLGGGGPYEQYF. In DNA form, the CDR3 reads TGTGCCAGCAGCTTGGGGGGTGGAGGCCCTTACGAGCAGTACTTC.

This chain connects TRBV28 to TRBJ1-3; D might be TRBD1 (5 bases). Trimming stripped 2 bases from V and 0 bases from J, with 8 bases between. The V gene's germline CDR1 is MDHEN and CDR2 SYDVKM. The CDR3 consists of 15 residues. The CDR3 DNA is TGTGCCAGCAGTTTAGCGGGGCACTCTGGAAACACCATATATTTT. Protein product: CASSLAGHSGNTIYF.

The genes are TRBV13 and TRBJ1-5, with a weak D call TRBD1 (5 bases). Between the trimmed V and J ends, which lost 0 bases and 4 bases, there was a span of 10 bases. Looked up from germline, CDR1 is PRHDT and CDR2 is FYEKMQ (reference sequence). This CDR3 has 15 amino acids. The CDR3 nucleotides are TGTGCCAGCAGCTTAGGGACAGAACCAAATCAGCCCCAGCATTTT. It specifies CASSLGTEPNQPQHF.

J is TRBJ1-5 and V is TRBV5-4; 7 bases are shared with TRBD1. Germline trimming cut 4 bases from V and 3 bases from J; bases unmatched to any gene: 7. Germline values: CDR1 SGHNT, CDR2 YYREEE (reference sequence). The CDR3 extends over 15 amino acids. The CDR3 here is CASSAGTANNQPQHF. The CDR3 DNA reads TGTGCCAGCAGCGCCGGGACAGCTAACAATCAGCCCCAGCATTTT. The variable domain in full, completed from reference TRBV5-4 and TRBJ1-5, reads ETGVTQSPTHLIKTRGQQVTLRCSSQSGHNTVSWYQQALGQGPQFIFQYYREEENGRGNFPPRFSGLQFPNYSSELNVNALELDDSALYLCASSAGTANNQPQHFGDGTRLSIL.

The chain uses TRBV30 and TRBJ2-7, with 12 nucleotides matching TRBD2. This CDR3 region has 15 residues. Germline CDR1 is GTSNPN and CDR2 is SVGIG (reference sequence). The ends lost 6 bases at V and 9 bases at J; junction bases unmatched: 15. This CDR3 is CACASGTSGFGWQYF. The DNA of the CDR3 is TGTGCCTGCGCTTCCGGGACTAGCGGGTTCGGATGGCAGTACTTC.